The T cell receptor (beta chain) described here comes from a study of blood T cell repertoires in COVID-19. In the study overall: From the United States, Italy and Spain came samples of acute and convalescent COVID-19. PBMCs, B-cell-depleted T cells, or T cells provided the cDNA or gDNA that made up the material.

Germline CDR1 and CDR2: SQVTM and ANQGSEA. Trimming cost V 5 bases and J 3 bases, with 8 bases left between them. The CDR3 spans 12 residues. Methods used by the authors: Amplification with reference gene primers provided the estimates of nucleated cell counts. The table came from immunoSEQ multiplex PCR; TCRdb's copy has only in-frame clones and leaves some out. That table is the source of V, J and clone size, and D and trimming were worked out from the DNA. The top ten clones hold roughly 5.6% of a sample with more than 200,000 clones, about 88% of them seen once. One Seattle source followed patients from active infection through their disease course.

This chain uses TRBV29-1 with TRBJ1-5; D gene uncertain. Sequencing was done on a sample of peripheral blood. The receptor was derived from a woman aged 55-70 years with COVID-19, enrolled during active disease. CDR3 bases: TGCAGCGTTCGTCCTCCCAATCAGCCCCAGCATTTT. Translating gives CSVRPPNQPQHF.